The rows below give T cell receptor beta chains drawn from one sample of a study of cytomegalovirus exposure and HLA in healthy donors. Libraries were prepared by immunoSEQ multiplex PCR; TCRdb keeps only in-frame clonotypes and omits some of them. The sample shows 190,000 or so clones, roughly 80% of them seen only once. Source material: PBMCs. Receptor source: a man in his fifties in good health and CMV-seronegative. Each CDR3 is given with its conserved first and last residue. Fields, in order: clone size, J gene, CDR3 length, D gene, V gene, CDR3 DNA, CDR3 protein. The D gene is left open where the match is weak. A row's size may be missing; if present it is once, few, many or a size class.

abundance: .
j_gene: TRBJ1-5
len: 16
d_gene: TRBD1
v_gene: TRBV27
CDR3nt: TGTGCCAGCAAGAGCCAGGGGGCCTATAGCAATCAGCCCCAGCATTTT
CDR3aa: CASKSQGAYSNQPQHF

abundance: .
j_gene: TRBJ2-5
len: 13
d_gene: TRBD2
v_gene: TRBV30
CDR3nt: TGTGCCTGGAGGGAAAGCGGGACCGGGACCCAGTACTTC
CDR3aa: CAWRESGTGTQYF

abundance: .
j_gene: TRBJ2-7
len: 13
d_gene: .
v_gene: TRBV7-2
CDR3nt: TGTGCCAGCAGGCCGATATCGGGGTACGAGCAGTACTTC
CDR3aa: CASRPISGYEQYF

abundance: .
j_gene: TRBJ1-2
len: 17
d_gene: TRBD1
v_gene: TRBV19
CDR3nt: TGTGCCAGTAGCCCGGGACAGCACAACCCGATTAACTATGGCTACACCTTC
CDR3aa: CASSPGQHNPINYGYTF

abundance: .
j_gene: TRBJ2-7
len: 13
d_gene: TRBD1
v_gene: TRBV29-1
CDR3nt: TGCAGCGTTGATGGACAGGGGGCCTACGAGCAGTACTTC
CDR3aa: CSVDGQGAYEQYF

abundance: few
j_gene: TRBJ2-2
len: 16
d_gene: TRBD2
v_gene: TRBV5-1
CDR3nt: TGCGCCAGCAGCTCTGGACTAGCGGGGGCCACCGGGGAGCTGTTTTTT
CDR3aa: CASSSGLAGATGELFF

abundance: .
j_gene: TRBJ1-1
len: 17
d_gene: .
v_gene: TRBV28
CDR3nt: TGTGCCAGCAGTTCGCTAAGGGGGGAGGGGTTGAGCACTGAAGCTTTCTTT
CDR3aa: CASSSLRGEGLSTEAFF

abundance: .
j_gene: TRBJ1-1
len: 14
d_gene: TRBD1
v_gene: TRBV9
CDR3nt: TGTGCCAGCAGCACAAGCGACAGGGGCTCTGAAGCTTTCTTT
CDR3aa: CASSTSDRGSEAFF

abundance: .
j_gene: TRBJ2-3
len: 17
d_gene: TRBD2
v_gene: TRBV4-3
CDR3nt: TGCGCCAGCAGCCAGGGGGTAGCGGGAGGAGGGACAGATACGCAGTATTTT
CDR3aa: CASSQGVAGGGTDTQYF

abundance: few
j_gene: TRBJ2-7
len: 12
d_gene: TRBD2
v_gene: TRBV30
CDR3nt: TGTGCCTGGAGTGGGGAGGGCTACGAGCAGTACTTC
CDR3aa: CAWSGEGYEQYF

abundance: once
j_gene: TRBJ2-3
len: 18
d_gene: TRBD2
v_gene: TRBV4-2
CDR3nt: TGTGCCAGCAGCCCGCGGGGGGGAGAATCCCCCGATACGGGTACGCAGTATTTT
CDR3aa: CASSPRGGESPDTGTQYF

abundance: .
j_gene: TRBJ2-1
len: 17
d_gene: TRBD2
v_gene: TRBV7-2
CDR3nt: TGTGCCAGCAGCCCGCAGATCGGACTAGCGGTCGGGAATGAGCAGTTCTTC
CDR3aa: CASSPQIGLAVGNEQFF

abundance: .
j_gene: TRBJ2-7
len: 12
d_gene: .
v_gene: TRBV10-3
CDR3nt: TGTGCCATCGGCCGGAGCACTAACGAGCAGTACTTC
CDR3aa: CAIGRSTNEQYF

abundance: .
j_gene: TRBJ2-7
len: 17
d_gene: TRBD2
v_gene: TRBV11-1
CDR3nt: TGTGCCAGCAGCTTGAGGACTAGCGCCCAAGGCGCCTACGAGCAGTACTTC
CDR3aa: CASSLRTSAQGAYEQYF

abundance: once
j_gene: TRBJ2-3
len: 14
d_gene: TRBD2
v_gene: TRBV5-1
CDR3nt: TGCGCCAGCAGCCTCGGACTAGCTACAGATACGCAGTATTTT
CDR3aa: CASSLGLATDTQYF

abundance: .
j_gene: TRBJ2-7
len: 16
d_gene: .
v_gene: TRBV28
CDR3nt: TGTGCCAGCAGTTTGGGACATGAAGGGGGAAAATTCGAGCAGTACTTC
CDR3aa: CASSLGHEGGKFEQYF

abundance: .
j_gene: TRBJ1-5
len: 15
d_gene: .
v_gene: TRBV2
CDR3nt: TGTGCCAGCAGTGAAAGGCGGGACAGCAATCAGCCCCAGCATTTT
CDR3aa: CASSERRDSNQPQHF

abundance: .
j_gene: TRBJ2-3
len: 14
d_gene: TRBD2
v_gene: TRBV7-3
CDR3nt: TGTGCCAGCAGCTTGACTAGCGGGGGGGATACGCAGTATTTT
CDR3aa: CASSLTSGGDTQYF

abundance: .
j_gene: TRBJ2-1
len: 13
d_gene: .
v_gene: TRBV7-9
CDR3nt: TGTGCCAGCAGCTTCTACCGGGACAATGAGCAGTTCTTC
CDR3aa: CASSFYRDNEQFF

abundance: .
j_gene: TRBJ2-5
len: 14
d_gene: TRBD1
v_gene: TRBV2
CDR3nt: TGTGCCAGCCGGGACAGGGGATGGCGGGAGACCCAGTACTTC
CDR3aa: CASRDRGWRETQYF

abundance: .
j_gene: TRBJ2-2
len: 16
d_gene: .
v_gene: TRBV10-3
CDR3nt: TGTGCCATCAGTGAGTCTGGGGGCGCATTAACCGGGGAGCTGTTTTTT
CDR3aa: CAISESGGALTGELFF

abundance: .
j_gene: TRBJ2-3
len: 16
d_gene: TRBD1
v_gene: TRBV6-4
CDR3nt: TGTGCCAGCAGTGACCCGGACAGGGACGGGACAGATACGCAGTATTTT
CDR3aa: CASSDPDRDGTDTQYF

abundance: .
j_gene: TRBJ1-1
len: 14
d_gene: TRBD1
v_gene: TRBV19
CDR3nt: TGTGCCAGTAGTATTCGAACAGGGGGCGTTGAAGCTTTCTTT
CDR3aa: CASSIRTGGVEAFF

abundance: .
j_gene: TRBJ1-3
len: 15
d_gene: .
v_gene: TRBV6-5
CDR3nt: TGTGCCAGCAGTTACTCCCCGAGCTCTGGAAACACCATATATTTT
CDR3aa: CASSYSPSSGNTIYF

abundance: .
j_gene: TRBJ1-5
len: 16
d_gene: TRBD1
v_gene: TRBV7-2
CDR3nt: TGTGCCAGCAGTTTACAGGGGGGAAATAGCAATCAGCCCCAGCATTTT
CDR3aa: CASSLQGGNSNQPQHF

abundance: once
j_gene: TRBJ2-5
len: 13
d_gene: TRBD2
v_gene: TRBV9
CDR3nt: TGTGCCAGCAACGGGAGGGCCGGAGAGACCCAGTACTTC
CDR3aa: CASNGRAGETQYF

abundance: .
j_gene: TRBJ2-3
len: 17
d_gene: TRBD2
v_gene: TRBV10-3
CDR3nt: TGTGCCATCAGTGACCCGGGACTAGCGGATCGCACAGATACGCAGTATTTT
CDR3aa: CAISDPGLADRTDTQYF

abundance: .
j_gene: TRBJ2-2
len: 13
d_gene: .
v_gene: TRBV27
CDR3nt: TGTGCCAGCAGTCCTCTTAACACCGGGGAGCTGTTTTTT
CDR3aa: CASSPLNTGELFF

abundance: .
j_gene: TRBJ1-6
len: 18
d_gene: TRBD1
v_gene: TRBV7-6
CDR3nt: TGTGCCAGCAGCTTAGGGGACAGGGGTTGGTCCTATAATTCACCCCTCCACTTT
CDR3aa: CASSLGDRGWSYNSPLHF

abundance: .
j_gene: TRBJ1-3
len: 16
d_gene: .
v_gene: TRBV5-8
CDR3nt: TGTGCCAGCAGCTTGGCCTCGTACAGCTCTGGAAACACCATATATTTT
CDR3aa: CASSLASYSSGNTIYF

abundance: .
j_gene: TRBJ2-7
len: 15
d_gene: .
v_gene: TRBV6-5
CDR3nt: TGTGCCAGCAGTTACCAGCCACAGGGCCCCTACGAGCAGTACTTC
CDR3aa: CASSYQPQGPYEQYF

abundance: once
j_gene: TRBJ1-1
len: 14
d_gene: .
v_gene: TRBV28
CDR3nt: TGTGCCAGCAGTTTCGGGGGAGGGGGCACTGAAGCTTTCTTT
CDR3aa: CASSFGGGGTEAFF

abundance: .
j_gene: TRBJ2-5
len: 13
d_gene: .
v_gene: TRBV18
CDR3nt: TGTGCCAGCTCACGACGACTAGGGGAGACCCAGTACTTC
CDR3aa: CASSRRLGETQYF

abundance: .
j_gene: TRBJ2-7
len: 16
d_gene: TRBD1
v_gene: TRBV11-1
CDR3nt: TGTGCCAGCAGCCCAGCTCCGGGACAGGGGTTCAACGAGCAGTACTTC
CDR3aa: CASSPAPGQGFNEQYF

abundance: .
j_gene: TRBJ2-7
len: 15
d_gene: TRBD1
v_gene: TRBV6-1
CDR3nt: TGTGCCAGCACAGACAGGGGGCGAATCTCCTACGAGCAGTACTTC
CDR3aa: CASTDRGRISYEQYF

abundance: .
j_gene: TRBJ1-6
len: 14
d_gene: TRBD1
v_gene: TRBV28
CDR3nt: TGTGCCAGCAGTCCGGGACAGAGTAATTCACCCCTCCACTTT
CDR3aa: CASSPGQSNSPLHF

abundance: once
j_gene: TRBJ2-7
len: 14
d_gene: .
v_gene: TRBV10-3
CDR3nt: TGTGCCATCAGTGACGGGCAGGGCGCCTACGAGCAGTACTTC
CDR3aa: CAISDGQGAYEQYF